This TCR beta chain was captured in a study of shared clonotypes between healthy human individuals (dated by TCRdb to the early 2020s). In the study overall: Three men and a couple of women, aged 18 to 49 years, made up the cohort. Leukapheresis yielded between about 0.85 and 10 billion PBMCs per donor. For each donor, three plates each were used for CD4 naive and CD4 memory, two plates were used for CD8 naive, and one plate was used for CD8 memory. To estimate repertoire size and how much clonotype sharing occurs between individuals, the study deeply sequenced the blood TCR repertoires of 5 or 6 healthy adults. Libraries were prepared and TCR repertoires were sequenced by different laboratories using diverse techniques, in order to increase sequencing depth and limit assay-specific biases. Points the paper makes about the study in general: Sampling was restricted to blood, and TCR repertoires in tissue are likely to differ from TCR repertoires in blood. Larger estimated clonotype richness was generally found for naive subsets than for memory subsets. Sharing across a few donors was observed for around 5% of naive CD4, under 4% of naive CD8, over 2% of memory CD4, and about 0.38% of memory CD8 clonotypes. Compared with non-shared clonotypes, the clonotypes found in all four sorted-subset donors had higher generation probabilities. Because the study included only a small number of donors, the genetic and exposure-history diversity represented was limited. Based on pairwise subsampling, the degree of clonotype sharing among donors was expected to be affected by sequencing depth. Even with the large sequencing depth, rarefaction of the sorted-subset datasets indicated that sequencing was incomplete.

Using the deep immunoSEQ assay, TCR CDR3 regions were amplified from genomic DNA by multiplex PCR. Extracted genomic DNA from each cell subset was distributed evenly across all wells of several immunoSEQ 96-well plates, and each plate was treated as a replicate. For sorted subsets, each replicate PCR was loaded with roughly 200 ng genomic DNA, equivalent to roughly 30,000 T cell genomes. Purified libraries were measured with a Qubit 3.0 fluorometer, size-checked on a Bioanalyzer 2100, and measured again with the KAPA Library Quantification kit. Every immunoSEQ 96-well plate was sequenced on a separate single-read 150-cycle Illumina NextSeq 550 flow cell. Under the source paper's analysis protocol: Because the immunoSEQ output included only junctional sequences and no quality scores, the filtering could not be the same as the filtering used for full-length reads. To assign V/J genes and CDR3, sequences were annotated using PyIR, a Python wrapper for IgBLAST v1.9, with IMGT germline references. Any read was removed if the V/J assignment was weak (E-value above 1e-6), the CDR3 was missing, or the read contained stop codons, out-of-frame junctions, or ambiguous translated residues. V3J clonotypes were defined as sequences sharing the same inferred V gene, J gene, and CDR3 amino acid sequence. To compute the percentage overlap between repertoires, the number of shared unique clonotypes was divided by the size of the smaller repertoire. Three approaches were used to assess repertoire richness: RTK rarefaction, the Chao1 estimator, and Recon v2.1 estimates of unobserved clonotypes. Generation probabilities were computed with OLGA for all TCRbeta clonotypes obtained by the gDNA method from several donors. The table was pulled from immuneACCESS by TCRdb, which kept in-frame rearrangements only. Such tables lose some clones; where checked, under half of the loss comes from unresolved V genes, and the rest has no known cause. V, J and clone size derive from that table, while D and trimming were established from the DNA sequence. This sample lists roughly 2.4 million clones; under 97% were detected once. The top ten clones comprise approximately 0.13% of the sample.

The germline V gene encodes CDR1 MNHEY and CDR2 SVGAGI. Trimming removed 5 bases from V and 4 bases from J, leaving 12 bases between the germline ends. The CDR3 spans 13 residues, from the cysteine through the phenylalanine. Only CDR3 DNA remains: 39 bases, in frame from the first base. Comment on this clone: Its antigen has not been determined. No much larger clone exists at a distance of one base, and base qualities are not known.

Donors were healthy HIV-negative adults with no recently reported acute infections or vaccinations. Every donor was a Caucasian adult living in Nashville, Tennessee, USA. CD4+ T cells were enriched by magnetic negative selection, after which naive cells were positively selected on CD45RA and the negative fraction was taken as the memory subset. After blood collection by leukapheresis, PBMCs were isolated using Ficoll-Histopaque density gradient centrifugation and then cryopreserved in the vapor phase of liquid nitrogen. Analytical flow cytometry was used to check the purity and quantity of each magnetically sorted T cell population. From each sorted fraction, genomic DNA was isolated and quantified by UV absorbance on a Nanodrop 2000c.

The sequence derives from a man aged 18 to 29 in good health. The chain links TRBV6-5 with TRBJ2-7; TRBD2 is a weak D gene call, 6 bases matching. Sequencing was carried out using naive CD4+ T cells sorted from blood. The cell subset or site label corresponds to: CD45RA+ positively selected. CDR3 sequence: CASSPRGKYEQYF. DNA sequence: TGTGCCAGCAGTCCCCGGGGGAAATACGAGCAGTACTTC.